This T cell receptor (beta chain) was sequenced during a study of blood T cells in healthy people across ages. The authors ran a second PCR of 7 to 11 cycles using a sample-barcoded 5' primer and a J-beta primer mix. Sequencing yielded, for each sample, at least 2.5 million paired-end reads carrying CDR3. Each CDR3 protein gets one entry after TCRdb re-called the 5' RACE reads with MiXCR. Of approximately 1.5 million distinct CDR3 sequences in the sample, about 32% were seen once. In each sample, at least 7 million PBMCs were isolated. The CDR3 has 15 residues. Trimming took off 0 bases at V and 0 bases at J, with 9 bases between the two ends. The germline V gene encodes CDR1 SGDLS and CDR2 YYNGEE.

What was sequenced was blood. The chain employs TRBV9 and TRBJ1-1, with D hard to call. This receptor was obtained from a woman aged 25-40 years in good health. CDR3 protein: CASSVGGMLNTEAFF. The CDR3 coding sequence is TGTGCCAGCAGCGTAGGGGGAATGCTGAACACTGAAGCTTTCTTT.